This T cell receptor (beta chain) originates from a study of response to subunit inactivated influenza vaccine. With regard to this clonotype: The antigen is undetermined.

TCRdb ran MiXCR on the RT-PCR reads and lists one entry per CDR3 protein. The sample contains about 700,000 distinct CDR3 sequences, about 15% of which appear only once. Regarding the study as a whole: Authors suggested seasonal influenza vaccinations each recruit few new T cells.

The sequencing here drew on PBMCs from blood, taken about 14 days before vaccination. This clonotype was obtained from a man aged 45-65 years who received an inactivated influenza vaccine.

CDR3 sequence: CSVGYRDSQEKLFF. The CDR3 DNA is TGCAGCGTCGGGTACCGGGACTCGCAAGAAAAACTGTTTTTT. This chain links TRBV29-1 with TRBJ1-4; perhaps TRBD1 as D (5 bases). The V end was cut by 6 bases, the J end by 8 bases, with 19 bases between. The germline gives CDR1 SQVTM, CDR2 ANQGSEA. The CDR3 is 14 residues long.